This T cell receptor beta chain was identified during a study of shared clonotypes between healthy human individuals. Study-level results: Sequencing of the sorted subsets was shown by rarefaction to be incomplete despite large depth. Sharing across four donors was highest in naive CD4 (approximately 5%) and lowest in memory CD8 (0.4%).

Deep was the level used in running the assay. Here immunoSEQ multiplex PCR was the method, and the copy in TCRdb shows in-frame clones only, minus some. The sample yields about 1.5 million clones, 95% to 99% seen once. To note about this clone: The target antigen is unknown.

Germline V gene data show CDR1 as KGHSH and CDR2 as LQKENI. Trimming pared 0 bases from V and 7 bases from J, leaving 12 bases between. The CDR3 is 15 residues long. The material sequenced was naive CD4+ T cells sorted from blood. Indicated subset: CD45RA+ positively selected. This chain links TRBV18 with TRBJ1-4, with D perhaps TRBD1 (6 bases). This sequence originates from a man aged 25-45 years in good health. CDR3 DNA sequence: TGTGCCAGCTCACCACCGTCGGAAGGGGGTGAAAAACTGTTTTTT. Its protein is CASSPPSEGGEKLFF.